A selection of T cell receptor beta chains follows, all from one sample in a study of OX40 agonist ivuxolimab in advanced cancers. Some clones are missing from TCRdb's copy, which holds only in-frame ones; the method was immunoSEQ multiplex PCR. The table includes 40,000 to 60,000 clones, around 90% detected once. The material sequenced was CD4+ or CD8+ T cells sorted from blood, taken in a trial of the OX40 agonist ivuxolimab. Every receptor here comes from an adult with an advanced solid tumor such as melanoma, head and neck, liver or kidney cancer. Both conserved end residues are part of each CDR3. The D gene is left open where the match is weak. Size is stated for part of the rows, as once, few or many counts, or as a class when the clone is expanded.

TRBJ2-5 | NA | TRBD2 | TRBV19 | TGTGCCAGTAGTCTGCGGGGGCAAGAGACCCAGTACTTC | CASSLRGQETQYF
TRBJ1-1 | NA | TRBD1 | TRBV2 | TGTGCCAGCAGGGACAGGGCCACCCCGAACACTGAAGCTTTCTTT | CASRDRATPNTEAFF
TRBJ2-1 | NA | NA | TRBV28 | TGTGCCAGCAGTTCCCATGAGCAGTTCTTC | CASSSHEQFF
TRBJ2-7 | NA | NA | TRBV4-1 | TGCGCCAGCACCCCTTGGGCAGGGGACCGCGAGCAGTACTTC | CASTPWAGDREQYF
TRBJ2-1 | NA | NA | TRBV6-6 | TGTGCCAGCAGTCCCCTCTACAATGAGCAGTTCTTC | CASSPLYNEQFF
TRBJ2-1 | NA | NA | TRBV11-2 | TGTGCCAGCAGCTTACCAACAGGGCTCCAGGCCAATGAGCAGTTCTTC | CASSLPTGLQANEQFF
TRBJ2-5 | NA | NA | TRBV7-8 | TGTGCCAGCAGCCCGCCAGGGGGGCCAGAGACCCAGTACTTC | CASSPPGGPETQYF
TRBJ2-4 | NA | NA | TRBV6-1 | TGTGCCAGCAGTGAGAGTGGCGAGGCTCAGTACTTC | CASSESGEAQYF
TRBJ2-3 | NA | TRBD1 | TRBV5-1 | TGCGCCAGCGGACAGGGGGTGGTTACGCAGTATTTT | CASGQGVVTQYF
TRBJ2-1 | NA | NA | TRBV30 | TGTGCCTGGAGTCCTGGATGGAATGAGCAGTTCTTC | CAWSPGWNEQFF
TRBJ2-1 | NA | TRBD2 | TRBV6-5 | TGTGCCAGCAGCCAGCGGGGTTACAATGAGCAGTTCTTC | CASSQRGYNEQFF
TRBJ1-6 | NA | NA | TRBV4-1 | TGCGCCAGCAGCCAAGACATCGGACAGTCGTATTCACCCCTCCACTTT | CASSQDIGQSYSPLHF
TRBJ1-1 | NA | NA | TRBV6-5 | TGTGCCAGCAGTTACTCAAAGGGATTGAACACTGAAGCTTTCTTT | CASSYSKGLNTEAFF
TRBJ1-4 | once | NA | TRBV9 | TGTGCCAGCAGCGTGGGCGCAACTAATGAAAAACTGTTTTTT | CASSVGATNEKLFF
TRBJ2-1 | NA | TRBD1 | TRBV6-5 | TGTGCCAGCAGTTCCGCAGACAGGGCAGCCTACAATGAGCAGTTCTTC | CASSSADRAAYNEQFF
TRBJ1-2 | NA | NA | TRBV9 | TGTGCCAGCAGCGACCCTGTCGGCTACACCTTC | CASSDPVGYTF
TRBJ1-4 | NA | NA | TRBV13 | TGTGCCAGCAGCTTAGGGCATGCAGCAGCTACAACTAATGAAAAACTGTTTTTT | CASSLGHAAATTNEKLFF
TRBJ1-2 | NA | NA | TRBV7-9 | TGTGCCAGCAGCTGGGGGGATTCTAACTATGGCTACACCTTC | CASSWGDSNYGYTF
TRBJ1-2 | NA | TRBD1 | TRBV6-1 | TGTGCCAGCAGTGAATCAAAGGCAGGGGGAAGAGGCTACACCTTC | CASSESKAGGRGYTF
TRBJ2-2 | NA | TRBD1 | TRBV18 | TGTGCCAGCTCCGGGACAGGGAACACCGGGGAGCTGTTTTTT | CASSGTGNTGELFF
TRBJ1-2 | NA | TRBD1 | TRBV27 | TGTGCCAGCAGGAACTGGGACAGCAACTATGGCTACACCTTC | CASRNWDSNYGYTF
TRBJ2-1 | NA | TRBD1 | TRBV10-3 | TGTGCCATCAGGACAGGGAGCAATGAGCAGTTCTTC | CAIRTGSNEQFF
TRBJ1-1 | NA | NA | TRBV27 | TGTGCCAGCAGTTTATCTAAAGGCCTTGAAGCTTTCTTT | CASSLSKGLEAFF
TRBJ1-5 | NA | NA | TRBV6-6 | TGTGCCAGCAGTTACTCGGAGGGGAGCAATCAGCCCCAGCATTTT | CASSYSEGSNQPQHF
TRBJ2-7 | NA | TRBD1 | TRBV29-1 | TGCAGCGTTAGGACAGGATTAACCTACGAGCAGTACTTC | CSVRTGLTYEQYF
TRBJ2-2 | NA | NA | TRBV2 | TGTGCCAGCAGTGGCCGGGACATTTTCACCGGGGAGCTGTTTTTT | CASSGRDIFTGELFF
TRBJ2-5 | NA | TRBD2 | TRBV5-4 | TGTGCCAGCGGTAGCGGGGTAAATTATCAAGAGACCCAGTACTTC | CASGSGVNYQETQYF
TRBJ2-7 | NA | TRBD1 | TRBV6-5 | TGTGCCAGCAGTCCGGACAGGACGAGCTCCTACGAGCAGTACTTC | CASSPDRTSSYEQYF
TRBJ1-1 | few | NA | TRBV2 | TGTGCCAGCACTAGGAACACTGAAGCTTTCTTT | CASTRNTEAFF
TRBJ2-1 | NA | NA | TRBV5-1 | TGCGCCAGCAGCCGGGACAAGGACAATGAGCAGTTCTTC | CASSRDKDNEQFF
TRBJ1-1 | NA | TRBD1 | TRBV5-8 | TGTGCCAGCAGCTTCGGGCAGGGGGCGGCTGAAGCTTTCTTT | CASSFGQGAAEAFF
TRBJ2-3 | NA | NA | TRBV13 | TGTGCCAGCAGTTCCAGAGGGGGGGGCACAGATACGCAGTATTTT | CASSSRGGGTDTQYF
TRBJ2-1 | NA | NA | TRBV7-6 | TGTGCCAGCAGCTTAGCCAGGGACAATGAGCAGTTCTTC | CASSLARDNEQFF
TRBJ1-5 | NA | NA | TRBV19 | TGTGCCAGTAACTACCGGGACTATAGCAATCAGCCCCAGCATTTT | CASNYRDYSNQPQHF
TRBJ1-5 | NA | TRBD1 | TRBV12-5 | TGTGCTAGTGGTTTCCTGACAGGGATGAAACAGCCCCAGCATTTT | CASGFLTGMKQPQHF
TRBJ1-1 | once | TRBD1 | TRBV6-5 | TGTGCCAGCAGACAGGGGTCTGACACTGAAGCTTTCTTT | CASRQGSDTEAFF
TRBJ2-3 | NA | TRBD2 | TRBV9 | TGTGCCAGCAGCGTCACTAGCGGGGGCACAGATACGCAGTATTTT | CASSVTSGGTDTQYF
TRBJ2-3 | NA | NA | TRBV4-2 | TGTGCCAGCAGCCCCGGCGGCTCAGCCACAGATACGCAGTATTTT | CASSPGGSATDTQYF
TRBJ2-7 | NA | NA | TRBV2 | TGTGCCAGCACAGGTTTGGGGTCCTACGAGCAGTACTTC | CASTGLGSYEQYF
TRBJ2-7 | NA | NA | TRBV15 | TGTGCCACCAGCAGGGAGTACAGTTCCGAGCAGTACTTC | CATSREYSSEQYF
TRBJ1-1 | NA | NA | TRBV6-1 | TGTGCCAGCAGTGAAGTGGGGGGTGAAGCTTTCTTT | CASSEVGGEAFF
TRBJ2-1 | NA | NA | TRBV5-6 | TGTGCCAGCAGCTTGGCCTGGGGAGAGCAGTTCTTC | CASSLAWGEQFF
TRBJ2-1 | NA | NA | TRBV11-2 | TGTGCCAGCAGCCCGCCAGGCTATGGGCATGAGCAGTTCTTC | CASSPPGYGHEQFF
TRBJ2-6 | NA | NA | TRBV6-5 | TGTGCGGTGGGACTTGCCTACTCTGGGGCCAACGTCCTGACTTTC | CAVGLAYSGANVLTF
TRBJ1-5 | NA | NA | TRBV5-1 | TGCGCCAGCAGCTTGGCCCCGGGGGCCAGCAATCAGCCCCAGCATTTT | CASSLAPGASNQPQHF
TRBJ2-1 | NA | NA | TRBV30 | TGTGCCTGGAGTGTGAGAGGGGCTAGCTACAATGAGCAGTTCTTC | CAWSVRGASYNEQFF
TRBJ2-7 | NA | NA | TRBV11-2 | TGTGCCAGCAGCTTAGGCGTCACCGGGGAGGACTTC | CASSLGVTGEDF
TRBJ2-7 | NA | TRBD2 | TRBV13 | TGTGCCAGCAGCCTGGGGAGGGGCGGCAACGAGCAGTACTTC | CASSLGRGGNEQYF